This entry lists 9 T cell receptor beta chains sequenced from one sample in a study of shared clonotypes between healthy human individuals. Sequencing used immunoSEQ multiplex PCR; TCRdb keeps in-frame clones, though not all of them. The sample shows about 2 million clones, approximately 95% of them seen only once. The specimen sequenced was naive CD4+ T cells sorted from blood. Subset indicated: CD45RA+ positively selected. The receptors come from a man aged 18 to 30 in good health.

This chain joins TRBV6-6 and TRBJ2-1; 8 bases agree with TRBD2. CDR1 MNHNY and CDR2 SVGAGI come from the germline V gene (reference sequence). The CDR3 runs 16 residues. With 5 bases clipped from V and 2 bases from J, the junction kept 8 bases outside the gene matches. The DNA of the CDR3 is TGTGCCAGCAGTGCCCGTCTAGCGGGCCCCTACAATGAGCAGTTCTTC. As protein: CASSARLAGPYNEQFF.

This clone was observed a handful of times. The chain combines TRBV27 with TRBJ2-3, with D possibly being TRBD1 or TRBD2 (6 bases each). CDR3 length equals 15 residues. The germline V gene has CDR1 MNHEY and CDR2 SMNVEV (reference sequence). Trimming took off 10 bases at V and 0 bases at J, with 17 bases between the two ends. The CDR3 protein is CATDRGRTSTDTQYF. CDR3 sequence (DNA): TGTGCCACCGACCGGGGGCGGACTAGCACAGATACGCAGTATTTT.

The rearrangement joins TRBV2 to TRBJ2-1, with 8 bases matching TRBD1. The CDR3 totals 13 residues. The germline V gene has CDR1 SNHLY and CDR2 FYNNEI. V was clipped by 6 bases and J by 8 bases; unmatched bases: 6. CDR3 DNA: TGTGCCAGCAGATCGACAGGGGTGGATGAGCAGTTCTTC. Encoded protein: CASRSTGVDEQFF.

The chain uses TRBV7-9 and TRBJ1-6; perhaps TRBD1 as D (6 bases). CDR1 is SEHNR and CDR2 is FQNEAQ in the germline V gene (reference sequence). The CDR3 consists of 15 residues. With 3 bases removed from V and 8 bases from J, the gap between germline ends came to 14 bases. The CDR3 DNA is TGTGCCAGCAGCTTGGACAGCCTGCGCGATTCACCCCTCCACTTT. This translates into CASSLDSLRDSPLHF.

This clone has only one observation. The CDR3 sequence: CASTAASYGYTF. In DNA form, the CDR3 reads TGTGCCAGCACGGCTGCGAGTTATGGCTACACCTTC. The V gene is TRBV2, the J gene TRBJ1-2; D is uncertain. Trimming cost V 7 bases and J 5 bases, with 11 bases left between them. The CDR3 is 12 amino acids. Germline V lookup: CDR1 SNHLY, CDR2 FYNNEI.

As for this clone: In the same sample, other DNA sequences code for this CDR3. The chain uses TRBV18 and TRBJ2-3; D is uncertain. The CDR3 contains 14 residues. CDR1 and CDR2 from the germline V gene are KGHSH and LQKENI. Trimming cost V 4 bases and J 1 base, with 9 bases left between them. As DNA, the CDR3 is TGTGCCAGCTCACTCTCCCTCGGCACAGATACGCAGTATTTT. Its protein is CASSLSLGTDTQYF.

Comments on this clone: An end of the junction does not agree with germline; a read error may underlie this. The DNA of the CDR3 is TGTGCCACCAGCAGGAAAGTTACCGGGCAGCTGTTTTTT. The encoded protein is CATSRKVTGQLFF. The V and J genes are TRBV15 and TRBJ2-2; D gene unclear. The CDR3 loop spans 13 amino acids. Germline V lookup: CDR1 LNHNV, CDR2 YYDKDF (reference sequence).

This chain joins TRBV2 and TRBJ2-1; D is possibly TRBD1 (6 bases). Per germline, CDR1 SNHLY and CDR2 FYNNEI. The CDR3 sequence is 15 residues long. The V and J ends lost 4 bases and 1 base respectively, with 11 bases between them. CDR3 DNA sequence: TGTGCCAGCAGTGTGCAGGGACAATCCTACAATGAGCAGTTCTTC. Translation gives CASSVQGQSYNEQFF.

The chain is built from TRBV11-2 and TRBJ2-2; TRBD2 might be the D (6 bases). From germline, CDR1 is SGHAT and CDR2 FQNNGV. Between the trimmed V and J ends, which lost 1 base and 0 bases, there was a span of 15 bases. The CDR3 sequence is 18 residues long. Here the CDR3 DNA reads TGTGCCAGCAGCTTAGGGAACGGGAGAGGTTCGAACACCGGGGAGCTGTTTTTT. Protein: CASSLGNGRGSNTGELFF.